These T cell receptor beta chains were read from a single sample in a study of vaccination effects on CD4 cells after COVID-19. No antigen is known for these receptors. Only in-frame clones appear in the TCRdb table, and some are missing; sequencing was by immunoSEQ multiplex PCR. The profile shows over 50,000 clones, 80% to 90% of them singletons. Material: CD4+ T cells from PBMCs cultured with HCoV-229E spike peptides, obtained before COVID-19 vaccination. Receptor source: a human donor who received a COVID-19 vaccine. CDR3s include the opening cysteine and the closing phenylalanine or tryptophan. A D gene is named only where the DNA matches it firmly. Only part of the rows carry a size: once, few, many, or a class if the clone is expanded.

D	J	V	size	DNA	CDR3
TRBD1	TRBJ2-1	TRBV6-6	once	TGTGCCAGCAGTCGACAGGGGGCGAGCTCCTACAATGAGCAGTTCTTC	CASSRQGASSYNEQFF
-	TRBJ1-2	TRBV10-3	-	TGTGCCATCAGACCCCTGACGGCTGGTGCTCTCTATGGCTACACCTTC	CAIRPLTAGALYGYTF
TRBD1	TRBJ1-2	TRBV9	few	TGTGCCAGCAGCGCACGACAGGGGACGAACTATGGCTACACCTTC	CASSARQGTNYGYTF
-	TRBJ1-2	TRBV2	once	TGTGCCAGCAGTGACAGGGGACTTACTATCACCTTC	CASSDRGLTITF
TRBD1	TRBJ1-2	TRBV6-6	-	TGTGCCAGCAGTGGCCGGGACAGGGGTGTCTATGGCGGCTACACCTTC	CASSGRDRGVYGGYTF
TRBD1	TRBJ1-2	TRBV6-5	-	TGTGCCAGCAGTAGACAGGGGTCGGTCTATGGCTACACCTTC	CASSRQGSVYGYTF
TRBD1	TRBJ1-1	TRBV10-3	-	TGTGCCATCAGGCCAGGGACAGGGGGCACTGAAGCTTTCTTT	CAIRPGTGGTEAFF
-	TRBJ2-6	TRBV5-1	-	TGCGCCAGCAACCATGACTCTGGGGCCAACGTCCTGACTTTC	CASNHDSGANVLTF
-	TRBJ2-5	TRBV2	-	TGTGCCAGCAGTCCGGACAGATGGGAGACCCAGTACTTC	CASSPDRWETQYF
-	TRBJ1-2	TRBV19	-	TGTGCCAGTAATGAGAGGAGGGATGGCTACACCTTC	CASNERRDGYTF
-	TRBJ1-1	TRBV2	-	TGTGCCAGCAGAAGGGAGGGGAACACTGAAGCTTTCTTT	CASRREGNTEAFF
-	TRBJ1-2	TRBV3-1/TRBV3-2	once	TGTGCCAGCAGCCAAGAATGGCCAGGGACGGACCATGGCTACACCTTC	CASSQEWPGTDHGYTF
-	TRBJ1-1	TRBV5-1	-	TGCGCCAGCAGCTTGGGCGGCGGGGAGAGTACTGAAGCTTTCTTT	CASSLGGGESTEAFF
TRBD1	TRBJ1-2	TRBV6-5	-	TGTGCCAGCAGTTACGGAGGGACAGAACTTTACTATGGCTACACCTTC	CASSYGGTELYYGYTF
TRBD1	TRBJ1-1	TRBV7-8	-	TGTGCCAGCAGTTTCCGGGACAGGGATAGATTGAACACTGAAGCTTTCTTT	CASSFRDRDRLNTEAFF
-	TRBJ2-3	TRBV11-3	-	TGTGCCAGCAGCCCGGACCGGGTTACGCAGTATTTT	CASSPDRVTQYF
-	TRBJ2-1	TRBV4-3	-	TGCGCCAGCAGCCTAACTCGAGGGGGGACTGAGCAGTTCTTC	CASSLTRGGTEQFF
TRBD2	TRBJ2-1	TRBV7-9	-	TGTGCCAGCAGCCCGAGGGTCGGGGGGATGAGCTCCTACAATGAGCAGTTCTTC	CASSPRVGGMSSYNEQFF
-	TRBJ1-1	TRBV14	-	TGTGCCAGCAGCCAAGTGTGGGGGAACACTGAAGCTTTCTTT	CASSQVWGNTEAFF
-	TRBJ1-2	TRBV28	-	TGTGCCAGCAGCCCCCTCCGGCCATCAGACGACTATGGCTACACCTTC	CASSPLRPSDDYGYTF
TRBD2	TRBJ2-3	TRBV2	once	TGTGCCAGCAGTGAGAGGAGCGGGGGCCCAGATACGCAGTATTTT	CASSERSGGPDTQYF
-	TRBJ1-5	TRBV4-1	-	TGCGCCAGCAGCCAAGACGCGGGTGATAGCAATCAGCCCCAGCATTTT	CASSQDAGDSNQPQHF
TRBD1	TRBJ2-3	TRBV15	-	TGTGCCACCAGCAGAGCTGGACAGGGCACAGATACGCAGTATTTT	CATSRAGQGTDTQYF
TRBD1	TRBJ1-6	TRBV7-2	-	TGTGCCAGCAGCTTTCTAGACAGGGAAAATTCACCCCTCCACTTT	CASSFLDRENSPLHF
-	TRBJ1-6	TRBV25-1	-	TGTGCCAGCAGTGCAAAACTCATTAATTCACCCCTCCACTTT	CASSAKLINSPLHF
-	TRBJ1-2	TRBV7-9	-	TGTGCCAGCAGCTTAGCGGAGGGCTACACCTTC	CASSLAEGYTF
TRBD2	TRBJ2-1	TRBV27	-	TGTGCCAGCAGTTTAAAAGCGGGGGGGAAAAATGAGCAGTTCTTC	CASSLKAGGKNEQFF
-	TRBJ2-1	TRBV5-1	-	TGCGCCAGCAGCCAGACCAGAAATGAGCAGTTCTTC	CASSQTRNEQFF
-	TRBJ2-4	TRBV28	-	TGTGCCAGCAGCCGGGAACCACCGGGTTATATAGCCAAAAACATTCAGTACTTC	CASSREPPGYIAKNIQYF
-	TRBJ1-5	TRBV10-3	-	TGTGCCATCAGTGCCGCAGAGTTAAGCAATCAGCCCCAGCATTTT	CAISAAELSNQPQHF
-	TRBJ2-5	TRBV19	-	TGTGCCAGTAGTACTAGTGGGTCCGGGGAAGGGACCCAGTACTTC	CASSTSGSGEGTQYF
-	TRBJ1-1	TRBV2	few	TGTGCCAGCAGTGACAGGGTCACTGAAGCTTTCTTT	CASSDRVTEAFF
-	TRBJ2-5	TRBV5-4	-	TGTGCCAGCAGCCCACCAGGGTCCCCGGAGACCCAGTACTTC	CASSPPGSPETQYF
-	TRBJ1-6	TRBV9	-	TGTGCCAGCAGCGTAGAAGGGGAGAAGGGGTCCCTCCACTTT	CASSVEGEKGSLHF
-	TRBJ2-1	TRBV7-3	-	TGTGCCAGCAGCTTAAGTGGCCAGCTTTACAATGAGCAGTTCTTC	CASSLSGQLYNEQFF
TRBD1	TRBJ2-5	TRBV18	-	TGTGCCAGCTCAGAACGGACAGGGCGAGAGACCCAGTACTTC	CASSERTGRETQYF
-	TRBJ1-4	TRBV4-1	-	TGCGCCAGCAGCCAAGAAGGGAGGGTTGAAAAACTGTTTTTT	CASSQEGRVEKLFF
TRBD2	TRBJ2-5	TRBV7-2	once	TGTGCCAGCAGCTTATCTGGGTTAGCGGGTCAAGAGACCCAGTACTTC	CASSLSGLAGQETQYF
-	TRBJ2-2	TRBV5-1	few	TGCGCCAGCAGCTTGGGGCAATACACCGGGGAGCTGTTTTTT	CASSLGQYTGELFF